Sequencing of this TCR beta chain was carried out in a study of T cell clonality in common variable immunodeficiency. Assay: immunoSEQ multiplex PCR; the TCRdb copy retains only in-frame clones and omits some. There are roughly 30,000 clones in the sample, none observed a single time. This CDR3 spans 14 amino acids. Trimming pared 0 bases from V and 2 bases from J, leaving 9 bases between. Looked up from germline, CDR1 is SGHDT and CDR2 is YYEEEE. This clone was counted ten times or more. Its antigen is undetermined. The observed sequence ends 3 residues before the CDR3 terminus, with the missing tail filled in from the germline J gene. General study points: Common variable immunodeficiency TCR beta sequences reportedly had fewer deletions and N-nucleotide insertions.

The specimen sequenced was peripheral blood mononuclear cells. The chain employs TRBV5-6 and TRBJ2-7; D possibly corresponds to TRBD1 (5 bases). This TCR was recovered from a human donor with common variable immunodeficiency. The CDR3 is CASSLGARAYEQYF. CDR3 DNA, as far as it was read: TGTGCCAGCAGCTTGGGCGCCAGGGCCTACGAG.